Described below is a single T cell receptor (beta chain) sequence and its context. What antigen it recognizes has not been identified. Within one base of it there is no much larger clone, and no base qualities were kept. This record comes from a study of OX40 agonist ivuxolimab in advanced cancers. In the study overall: Ivuxolimab was an agonistic, fully human IgG2 monoclonal antibody directed against OX40 (CD134), a costimulatory receptor. Intravenous ivuxolimab was administered to patients every 2 weeks at six dose levels: 0.01, 0.1, 0.3, 1.5, 3 and 10 mg/kg. Of the approximately 53 patients in dose escalation, about 20 had hepatocellular carcinoma, some 15 had melanoma, 9 had renal cell carcinoma and 9 had head and neck cancer. In the dose-escalation cohort, approximately 82% of patients were male, and the mean age was 60 years with a range of about 20 to 90. Patients were allowed to have had prior anti-PD-1, anti-PD-L1 or anti-CTLA-4 therapy, and roughly 40% of the dose-escalation patients had previously received checkpoint inhibitors. Partial responses occurred in three dose-escalation patients: two with cutaneous melanoma and one with hepatocellular carcinoma. The purpose of peripheral TCRbeta sequencing was to test whether ivuxolimab changed TCR sequence diversity and led to clonal T-cell expansion. The monotherapy dose-escalation portion (N ≈ 57 patients) of the phase I ivuxolimab trial is reported in the paper.

The investigation overall reported the following: Partial responders in the 0.1-3.0 mg/kg groups had among the lowest normalized peripheral clonal expansion, especially among CD8+ T cells. Low levels of normalized T-cell clonal expansion were also seen in some nonresponding patients. At doses from 0.1 to 3.0 mg/kg, clonal expansion was seen in both CD4+ and CD8+ blood T cells between baseline and week 6. Antigen specificity was not determined for the clonally expanded peripheral T cells. After ivuxolimab, more expanded clones were found on average in CD8+ T cells than in CD4+ T cells.

To sequence the TCRbeta CDR3 region, genomic DNA was isolated from the sorted cells. TCRbeta CDR3 regions were sequenced using the immunoSEQ Assay. TCRdb obtained this table from immuneACCESS and retained in-frame rearrangements with V and J assigned. These tables miss some clones; where compared with another copy, unresolved V genes account for less than half of the shortfall, and the remainder is unexplained. For this sample the table gives 22,000 or so clones, of which less than 90% were detected only once. The ten largest account for more than 20% of the sample. The trial excluded patients who had a history of autoimmune disease or who were on systemic immunosuppression. Peripheral blood for TCR sequencing was collected from all dose cohorts at baseline, on cycle 4 day 1, and on cycle 7 day 1. The samples were drawn from a first-in-human, open-label, multicenter phase I dose-escalation trial of ivuxolimab. Adults with locally advanced or metastatic head and neck squamous cell, hepatocellular, melanoma or renal cell carcinoma were enrolled in the trial. CD4+ and CD8+ T cells were sorted separately from peripheral blood before TCR sequencing.

The source was CD4+ or CD8+ T cells sorted from blood, collected in a trial of the OX40 agonist ivuxolimab. The TCR originated in an adult with an advanced solid tumor such as melanoma, head and neck, liver or kidney cancer.

The base sequence is TGTGCCAGCAGCTTTTCTACTAGCGGGGTCCACGAGCAGTACTTC. It encodes CASSFSTSGVHEQYF. The chain is encoded by TRBV7-9 joined to TRBJ2-7, and 10 bases in between align with TRBD2. Measured from the cysteine to the phenylalanine, the CDR3 is 15 residues long. CDR3 DNA only is kept here, 45 bases in frame from base 1. The germline V gene (reference sequence) provides CDR1 SEHNR and CDR2 FQNEAQ. Relative to germline, V is missing 3 bases and J is missing 5 bases, with 7 bases of the junction outside any gene match.